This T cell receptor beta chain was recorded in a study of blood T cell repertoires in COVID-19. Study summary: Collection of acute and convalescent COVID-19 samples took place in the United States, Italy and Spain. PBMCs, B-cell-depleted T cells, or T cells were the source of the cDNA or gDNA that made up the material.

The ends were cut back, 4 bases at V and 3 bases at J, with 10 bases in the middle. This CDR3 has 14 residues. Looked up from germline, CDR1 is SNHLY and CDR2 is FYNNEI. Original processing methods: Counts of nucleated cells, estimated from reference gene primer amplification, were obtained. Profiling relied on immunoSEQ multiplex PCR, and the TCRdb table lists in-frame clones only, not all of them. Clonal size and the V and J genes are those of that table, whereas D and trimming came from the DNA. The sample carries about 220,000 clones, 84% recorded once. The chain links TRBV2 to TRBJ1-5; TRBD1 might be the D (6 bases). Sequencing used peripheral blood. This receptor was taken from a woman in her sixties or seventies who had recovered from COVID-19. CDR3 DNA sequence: TGTGCCAGCAGTGCAACAGGGTACAATCAGCCCCAGCATTTT. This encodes CASSATGYNQPQHF.